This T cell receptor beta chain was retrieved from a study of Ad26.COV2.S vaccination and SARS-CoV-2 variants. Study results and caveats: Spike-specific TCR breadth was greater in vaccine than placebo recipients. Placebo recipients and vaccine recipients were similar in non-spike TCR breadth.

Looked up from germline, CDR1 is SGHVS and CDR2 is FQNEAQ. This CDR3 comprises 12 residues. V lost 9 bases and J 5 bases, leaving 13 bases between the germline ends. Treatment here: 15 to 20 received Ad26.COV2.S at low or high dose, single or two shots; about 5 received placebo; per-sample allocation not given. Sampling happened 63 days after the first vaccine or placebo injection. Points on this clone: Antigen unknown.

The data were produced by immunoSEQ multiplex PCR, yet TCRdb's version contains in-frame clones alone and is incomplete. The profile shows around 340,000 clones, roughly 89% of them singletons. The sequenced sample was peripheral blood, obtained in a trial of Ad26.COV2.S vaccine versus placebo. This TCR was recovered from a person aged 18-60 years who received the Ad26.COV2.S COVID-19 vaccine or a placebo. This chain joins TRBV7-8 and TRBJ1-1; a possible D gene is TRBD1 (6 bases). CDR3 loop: CASRQEWTEAFF. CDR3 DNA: TGTGCCAGTCGACAGGAGTGGACTGAAGCTTTCTTT.